This T cell receptor (beta chain) was retrieved from a study of shared clonotypes between healthy human individuals. Study information: The plates for each donor numbered three CD4 naive, three CD4 memory, two CD8 naive and one CD8 memory.

Regarding this clone: As yet, its antigen is unknown.

The naive CD8 population came from CD45RO-negative cells selected for CCR7, without terminally differentiated effector memory CD45RA+ cells. The study drew its donors from healthy HIV-negative adults without recent acute infections or vaccinations. The study drew all its donors from Caucasian adults living in Nashville, Tennessee. Sequencing used immunoSEQ multiplex PCR; TCRdb keeps in-frame clones, though not all of them. The table has about 2.1 million clones, just under 95% seen once. V dropped 3 bases and J dropped 8; count of bases not matched to a gene: 12. Germline-derived CDR1 and CDR2 are SEHNR and FQNEAQ (reference sequence). This CDR3 region has 16 residues. Broader study findings: Large sequencing depth failed to make sorted-subset sequencing complete, rarefaction showed.

The rearrangement links TRBV7-9 to TRBJ1-4, with TRBD1 matching 7 bases. This sequence was found in a man between 18 and 29 years old in good health. Some clones in this sample may be carry-over from other donors' samples. What was sequenced was naive CD8+ T cells from PBMCs. The CDR3 protein is CASSFQIEAGGEKLFF. CDR3 DNA: TGTGCCAGCAGCTTCCAGATCGAGGCAGGGGGGGAAAAACTGTTTTTT.